The clone carrying this TCR beta chain was seen more than once but under ten times. The antigen is not known. This sample was taken from a study of beta chain features in type 1 diabetes. Germline V gives CDR1 MDHEN, CDR2 SYDVKM. Trimming removed 4 bases from V and 5 bases from J; junction bases left unmatched: 2. CDR3 length: 14 amino acids. Study-wide results and limits: Shortening that was moderate but significant affected the TCRB CDR3s of Type 1 diabetes patients in all four CD4+ subsets.

Reverse transcribing all isolated RNA meant expressed TCRB transcripts were sequenced. For naive, central memory and regulatory T cell samples, reads averaged around 3.5 million. Using immunoSEQ multiplex PCR, the repertoire was profiled, and TCRdb retains in-frame clones only, with some absent. The data contain 150,000 to 170,000 clones, approximately 10% of them seen just once; the ten biggest clones take up more than 0.45%. This receptor was obtained from a man aged 25-45 years with type 1 diabetes. V gene TRBV28 combines with J gene TRBJ1-4, with 9 bases that match TRBD1. Sequenced input: central memory CD4+ T cells from blood. DNA for the CDR3: TGTGCCAGCAGTTCGACAGGGGGAAATGAAAAACTGTTTTTT. It specifies CASSSTGGNEKLFF.